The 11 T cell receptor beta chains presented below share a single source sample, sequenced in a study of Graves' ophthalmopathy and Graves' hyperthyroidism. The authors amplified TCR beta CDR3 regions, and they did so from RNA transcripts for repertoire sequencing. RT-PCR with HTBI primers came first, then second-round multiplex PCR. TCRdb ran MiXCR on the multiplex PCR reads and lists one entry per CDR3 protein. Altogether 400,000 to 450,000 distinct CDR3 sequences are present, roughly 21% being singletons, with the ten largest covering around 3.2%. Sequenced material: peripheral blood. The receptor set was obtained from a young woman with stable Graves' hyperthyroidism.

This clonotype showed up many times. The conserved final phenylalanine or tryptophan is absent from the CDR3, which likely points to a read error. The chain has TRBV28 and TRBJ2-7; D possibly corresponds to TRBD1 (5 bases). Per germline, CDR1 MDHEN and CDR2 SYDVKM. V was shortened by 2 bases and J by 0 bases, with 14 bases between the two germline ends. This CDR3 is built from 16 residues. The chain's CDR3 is CASSLERYRSSYEQYL. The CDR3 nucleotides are TGTGCCAGCAGTTTAGAACGCTACAGGTCCTCCTACGAGCAGTACCTC.

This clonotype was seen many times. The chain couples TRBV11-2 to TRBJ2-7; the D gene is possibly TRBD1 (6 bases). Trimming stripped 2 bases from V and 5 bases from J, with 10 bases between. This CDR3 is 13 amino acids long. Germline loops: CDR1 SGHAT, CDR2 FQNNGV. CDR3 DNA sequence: TGTGCCAGCAGCTTATGGGGGCCTAACGAGCAGTACTTC. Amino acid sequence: CASSLWGPNEQYF.

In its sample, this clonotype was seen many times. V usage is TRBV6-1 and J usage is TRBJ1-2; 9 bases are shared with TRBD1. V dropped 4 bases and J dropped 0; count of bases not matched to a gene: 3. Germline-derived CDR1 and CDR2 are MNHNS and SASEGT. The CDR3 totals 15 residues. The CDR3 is CASSVGTGTNYGYTF. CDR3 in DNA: TGTGCCAGCAGTGTTGGGACAGGGACTAACTATGGCTACACCTTC.

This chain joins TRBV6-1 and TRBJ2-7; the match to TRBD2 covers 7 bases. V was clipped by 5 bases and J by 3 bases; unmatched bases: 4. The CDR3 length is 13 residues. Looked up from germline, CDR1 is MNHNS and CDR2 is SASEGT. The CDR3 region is CASSRAGDYEQYF. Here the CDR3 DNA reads TGTGCCAGCAGTCGCGCGGGAGACTACGAGCAGTACTTC.

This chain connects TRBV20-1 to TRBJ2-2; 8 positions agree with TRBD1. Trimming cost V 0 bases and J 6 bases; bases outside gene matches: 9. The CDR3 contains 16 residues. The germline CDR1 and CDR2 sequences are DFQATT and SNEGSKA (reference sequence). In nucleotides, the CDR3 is TGCAGTGCTAGAGATCTTACAGGGGGTGAGGCCGGGGAGCTGTTTTTT. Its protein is CSARDLTGGEAGELFF.

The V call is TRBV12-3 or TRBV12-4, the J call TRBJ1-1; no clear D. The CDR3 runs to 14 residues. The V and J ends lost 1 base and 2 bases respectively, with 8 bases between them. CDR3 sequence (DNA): TGTGCCAGCAGTTTAGGCCTAACTAACACTGAAGCTTTCTTT. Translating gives CASSLGLTNTEAFF.

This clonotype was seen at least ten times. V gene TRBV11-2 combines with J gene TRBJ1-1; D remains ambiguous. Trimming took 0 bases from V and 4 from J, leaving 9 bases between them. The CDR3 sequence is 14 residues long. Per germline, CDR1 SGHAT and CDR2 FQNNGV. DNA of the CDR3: TGTGCCAGCAGCTTAGAGGGCGTCGGCACTGAAGCTTTCTTT. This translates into CASSLEGVGTEAFF. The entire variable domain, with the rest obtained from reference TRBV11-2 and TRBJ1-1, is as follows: EAGVAQSPRYKIIEKRQSVAFWCNPISGHATLYWYQQILGQGPKLLIQFQNNGVVDDSQLPKDRFSAERLKGVDSTLKIQPAKLEDSAVYLCASSLEGVGTEAFFGQGTRLTVV.

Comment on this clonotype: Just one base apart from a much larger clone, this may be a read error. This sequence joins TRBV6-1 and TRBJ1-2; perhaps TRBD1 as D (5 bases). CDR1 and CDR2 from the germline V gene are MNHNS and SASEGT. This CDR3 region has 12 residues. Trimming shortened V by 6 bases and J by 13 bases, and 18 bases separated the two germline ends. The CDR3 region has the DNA TGTGCCAGCAGCCCCAGGGCAGACCGTCTCACCTTC. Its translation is CASSPRADRLTF.

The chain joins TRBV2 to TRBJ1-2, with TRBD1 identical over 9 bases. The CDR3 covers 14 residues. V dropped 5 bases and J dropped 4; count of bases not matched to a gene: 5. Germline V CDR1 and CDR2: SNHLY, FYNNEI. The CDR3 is CASSNRDRVYGYTF. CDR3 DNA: TGTGCCAGCAGTAACCGGGACAGGGTCTATGGCTACACCTTC.

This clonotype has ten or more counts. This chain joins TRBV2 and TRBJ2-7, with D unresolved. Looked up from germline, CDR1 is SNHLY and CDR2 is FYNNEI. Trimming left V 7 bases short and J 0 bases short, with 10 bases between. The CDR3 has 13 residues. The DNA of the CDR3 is TGTGCCAGCATGGGGATCCCCTCCTACGAGCAGTACTTC. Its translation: CASMGIPSYEQYF.

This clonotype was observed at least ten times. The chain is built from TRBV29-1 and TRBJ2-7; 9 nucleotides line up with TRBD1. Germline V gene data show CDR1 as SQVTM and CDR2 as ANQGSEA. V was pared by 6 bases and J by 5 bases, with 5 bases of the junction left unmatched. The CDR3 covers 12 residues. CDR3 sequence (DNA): TGCAGCGTCCTGGACAGGGGTCACGAGCAGTACTTC. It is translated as CSVLDRGHEQYF.